The 27 T cell receptor beta chains presented below share a single source sample, sequenced in a study of shared clonotypes between healthy human individuals. It was CD45RO-negative cells, positively selected for CCR7, that made up naive CD8 cells, with terminally differentiated effector memory CD45RA+ cells excluded. Produced via immunoSEQ multiplex PCR; TCRdb's table is partial and in-frame only. The sample has millions of clones; 85% to 95% are singletons. The sequenced material came from naive CD8+ T cells from PBMCs. These receptors were collected from a young man in good health. Some clones in this sample may be carry-over from other donors' samples.

The chain couples TRBV30 to TRBJ2-2; 7 bases map to TRBD2. The CDR3 extends over 14 amino acids. Germline CDR1 and CDR2: GTSNPN and SVGIG (reference sequence). V lost 4 bases and J lost 2; bases outside the gene matches: 4. CDR3 in DNA: TGTGCCTGGAACCGACTAGCAAACACCGGGGAGCTGTTTTTT. Translation: CAWNRLANTGELFF. The full variable domain, with the rest looked up from reference TRBV30 and TRBJ2-2, is SQTIHQWPATLVQPVGSPLSLECTVEGTSNPNLYWYRQAAGRGLQLLFYSVGIGQISSEVPQNLSASRPQDRQFILSSKKLLLSDSGFYLCAWNRLANTGELFFGEGSRLTVL.

CDR3 residues: CASSYNGGRYEQYF. The CDR3 DNA reads as TGTGCCAGCAGTTACAATGGGGGGCGCTACGAGCAGTACTTC. The rearrangement links TRBV6-5 to TRBJ2-7; either TRBD1 or TRBD2 may fit D (6 bases each). This CDR3 region has 14 residues. Trimming stripped 2 bases from V and 3 bases from J, with 11 bases between. The germline V gene has CDR1 MNHEY and CDR2 SVGAGI.

The chain carries TRBV27 and TRBJ2-3; D is uncertain. The V gene lost 7 bases and the J gene lost 0 bases, with 26 bases spanning the gap. CDR1 is MNHEY and CDR2 is SMNVEV in the germline V gene (reference sequence). The CDR3 contains 19 residues. In DNA, the CDR3 is TGTGCCAGCAATCCCCAGGCTCTTTACCCACCCCCTAGCACAGATACGCAGTATTTT. It encodes CASNPQALYPPPSTDTQYF.

This clone was seen once. The V gene is TRBV28, the J gene TRBJ2-2, with no clear D. The ends were cut back, 3 bases at V and 9 bases at J, with 5 bases in the middle. Germline loops: CDR1 MDHEN, CDR2 SYDVKM. CDR3 length: 11 residues. CDR3 nucleotides: TGTGCCAGCAGTTTTGGGAGGGAGCTGTTTTTT. This gives the protein CASSFGRELFF.

This chain links TRBV30 with TRBJ2-1, with 7 nucleotides matching TRBD1. The V segment lost 4 bases and the J segment 0 bases; nucleotides outside the gene matches: 3. Germline CDR1 and CDR2: GTSNPN and SVGIG (reference sequence). The CDR3 loop spans 14 amino acids. CDR3 protein: CAWTAGGSYNEQFF. The CDR3 DNA sequence: TGTGCCTGGACCGCAGGGGGCTCCTACAATGAGCAGTTCTTC.

The chain couples TRBV5-1 to TRBJ1-1; 7 nucleotides match TRBD1. J lost 0 bases, V lost 4 bases, and 24 bases had no gene match. Germline CDR1 reads SGHRS; CDR2 reads YFSETQ. The CDR3 runs 21 residues. The CDR3 sequence: CASSPVSGLLPGQILNTEAFF. DNA for the CDR3: TGCGCCAGCAGCCCCGTCTCAGGCCTTTTACCGGGACAGATTTTGAACACTGAAGCTTTCTTT. Complete variable domain (other parts from reference TRBV5-1 and TRBJ1-1): KAGVTQTPRYLIKTRGQQVTLSCSPISGHRSVSWYQQTPGQGLQFLFEYFSETQRNKGNFPGRFSGRQFSNSRSEMNVSTLELGDSALYLCASSPVSGLLPGQILNTEAFFGQGTRLTVV.

The chain combines TRBV11-1 with TRBJ2-1; 12 bases are a match to TRBD2. The J segment lost 9 bases and the V segment lost 5 bases, leaving 8 bases of the junction unmatched. Germline lookup yields CDR1 SGHAT and CDR2 FQDESV (reference sequence). The CDR3 sequence is 15 residues long. CDR3 bases: TGTGCCAGCAGCCCAACTAGCGGGAGGTTCGGTGAGCAGTTCTTC. Residues: CASSPTSGRFGEQFF.

The chain carries TRBV19 and TRBJ1-5; D call uncertain. Germline V gene lookup returns CDR1 LNHDA and CDR2 SQIVND (reference sequence). The CDR3 has 12 amino acids. V lost 9 bases and J lost 4, with 10 bases in between. In DNA form, the CDR3 reads TGTGCCAGCAGCGTCTTGAATCAGCCCCAGCATTTT. Translated: CASSVLNQPQHF.

V usage is TRBV5-6 and J usage is TRBJ2-7; 7 nucleotides match TRBD2. Looked up from germline, CDR1 is SGHDT and CDR2 is YYEEEE. V shed 3 bases, J shed 4 bases, and the junction held 7 bases outside the gene matches. The CDR3 is made up of 14 amino acids. The CDR3 loop is CASSSGRGGYEQYF. CDR3 bases: TGTGCCAGCAGCTCTGGACGGGGAGGGTACGAGCAGTACTTC.

Of note for this clone: Other DNA sequences in this sample translate to the same CDR3. J is TRBJ2-3 and V is TRBV9; D remains ambiguous. The length of the CDR3 is 14 residues. The germline V gene encodes CDR1 SGDLS and CDR2 YYNGEE. Between the trimmed V and J ends, which lost 0 bases and 2 bases, there was a span of 7 bases. DNA of the CDR3: TGTGCCAGCAGCGTAGACGGATCCACAGATACGCAGTATTTT. Encoded protein: CASSVDGSTDTQYF. Supplemented by reference TRBV9 and TRBJ2-3, the full variable domain reads DSGVTQTPKHLITATGQRVTLRCSPRSGDLSVYWYQQSLDQGLQFLIQYYNGEERAKGNILERFSAQQFPDLHSELNLSSLELGDSALYFCASSVDGSTDTQYFGPGTRLTVL.

The V call is TRBV9, the J call TRBJ1-1; TRBD1 agrees at 7 bases. The CDR3 spans 14 residues. Losses at the gene ends were 4 bases for V and 5 bases for J; bases not matched to a gene: 8. CDR1 and CDR2 from the germline V gene are SGDLS and YYNGEE. The CDR3 sequence: CASSPGGARTEAFF. CDR3 coding DNA: TGTGCCAGCAGCCCAGGGGGGGCGCGGACTGAAGCTTTCTTT.

The chain uses TRBV6-5 and TRBJ2-7, with 12 positions matching TRBD1. Trimming took 2 bases from V and 6 from J; bases not matched to a gene: 5. The CDR3 extends over 15 amino acids. Germline CDR1 MNHEY, CDR2 SVGAGI. CDR3 coding DNA: TGTGCCAGCAGTTACGGGGGACAGGGGGCCAGCGAGCAGTACTTC. Its protein is CASSYGGQGASEQYF.

CDR3 nucleotides: TGTGCCAGCAGCCTACGGATCAGCTCTGGGGCCAACGTCCTGACTTTC. This gives the protein CASSLRISSGANVLTF. The chain combines TRBV28 with TRBJ2-6; D is uncertain. CDR3 length: 16 amino acids. Germline V lookup: CDR1 MDHEN, CDR2 SYDVKM. Between the trimmed V and J ends, which lost 6 bases and 0 bases, there was a span of 12 bases. The complete variable domain, with remaining parts taken from reference TRBV28 and TRBJ2-6, reads DVKVTQSSRYLVKRTGEKVFLECVQDMDHENMFWYRQDPGLGLRLIYFSYDVKMKEKGDIPEGYSVSREKKERFSLILESASTNQTSMYLCASSLRISSGANVLTFGAGSRLTVL.

The V gene is TRBV29-1, the J gene TRBJ2-7; weak D call: TRBD1 (5 bases). Per germline, CDR1 SQVTM and CDR2 ANQGSEA. Trimming left V 3 bases short and J 2 bases short, with 8 bases between. This CDR3 spans 12 amino acids. Here the CDR3 DNA reads TGCAGCGTTGAGGACATGACCTACGAGCAGTACTTC. Its translation is CSVEDMTYEQYF.

This rearrangement joins TRBV9 to TRBJ1-2; 8 bases agree with TRBD1. Per the germline V gene, CDR1 is SGDLS and CDR2 is YYNGEE. Trimming took 3 bases from V and 6 from J; bases not matched to a gene: 13. CDR3 length: 16 amino acids. CDR3 DNA: TGTGCCAGCAGCGGCCCCGGGACAGGCGGAATTGATGGCTACACCTTC. Amino acids: CASSGPGTGGIDGYTF.

With regard to this clone: The same CDR3 is also encoded by other DNA sequences in this sample. The genes are TRBV27 and TRBJ1-1; D is unclear. Germline V gene lookup returns CDR1 MNHEY and CDR2 SMNVEV (reference sequence). This CDR3 is built from 12 residues. Trimming stripped 1 base from V and 4 bases from J, with 4 bases between. DNA of the CDR3: TGTGCCAGCAGTTTATATGGCACTGAAGCTTTCTTT. The encoded protein is CASSLYGTEAFF.

This chain uses TRBV5-1 with TRBJ2-7; 10 nucleotides line up with TRBD2. The V segment lost 4 bases and the J segment 4 bases; nucleotides outside the gene matches: 11. Germline loops: CDR1 SGHRS, CDR2 YFSETQ. This CDR3 comprises 16 residues. The CDR3 region is CASSAEASGSGYEQYF. CDR3 coding DNA: TGCGCCAGCAGCGCGGAGGCTAGCGGGAGTGGGTACGAGCAGTACTTC.

The gene calls are TRBV27 and TRBJ2-1, with D possibly being TRBD1 or TRBD2 (5 bases each). Germline loops: CDR1 MNHEY, CDR2 SMNVEV (reference sequence). Trimming removed 6 bases at V and 6 bases at J, with 15 bases between. This CDR3 is 14 amino acids long. In DNA form, the CDR3 reads TGTGCCAGCAGCCCCCGAGGGGTAGGCAATGAGCAGTTCTTC. This encodes CASSPRGVGNEQFF.

The sample holds one count of this clone. This rearrangement joins TRBV6-7 to TRBJ1-5; TRBD1 might be the D (6 bases). TRBV6-7 is sorted into the ORF group, with uncertain function. The CDR3 spans 18 residues. V gave up 2 bases and J gave up 5 bases, with 22 bases separating them. CDR3 residues: CASSYRGQIRPRYQPQHF. In DNA form, the CDR3 reads TGTGCCAGCAGTTACCGCGGACAGATTCGGCCCCGCTATCAGCCCCAGCATTTT.

J is TRBJ2-3 and V is TRBV5-4; D gene ambiguous. This CDR3 region has 15 residues. The ends were cut back, 5 bases at V and 1 base at J, with 14 bases in the middle. Germline V gene data show CDR1 as SGHNT and CDR2 as YYREEE (reference sequence). CDR3 residues: CASSSTLIGTDTQYF. Here the CDR3 DNA reads TGTGCCAGCAGTTCGACATTAATTGGCACAGATACGCAGTATTTT.

V and J are TRBV7-9 and TRBJ2-3; D is perhaps TRBD1 or TRBD2 (5 bases each). The CDR3 covers 15 residues. The germline gives CDR1 SEHNR, CDR2 FQNEAQ (reference sequence). Trimming stripped 0 bases from V and 4 bases from J, with 11 bases between. The CDR3 is CASSLAGAGPDTQYF. CDR3 nucleotide sequence: TGTGCCAGCAGCTTAGCGGGAGCAGGGCCAGATACGCAGTATTTT.

The chain joins TRBV7-2 to TRBJ2-7; 8 nucleotides match TRBD1. V lost 4 bases, J lost 6 bases, and 5 bases stayed unmatched. CDR1 is SGHTA and CDR2 is FQGNSA in the germline V gene. The CDR3 spans 13 residues. The CDR3 nucleotides read TGTGCCAGCAGCTGGCAGGGGGCTCGCGAGCAGTACTTC. Encoded protein: CASSWQGAREQYF. The full variable domain, completed using reference TRBV7-2 and TRBJ2-7, is GAGVSQSPSNKVTEKGKDVELRCDPISGHTALYWYRQSLGQGLEFLIYFQGNSAPDKSGLPSDRFSAERTGGSVSTLTIQRTQQEDSAVYLCASSWQGAREQYFGPGTRLTVT.

The chain carries TRBV2 and TRBJ2-3, with 7 bases matching TRBD2. The trim removed 4 bases at V and 0 bases at J, leaving 10 bases unmatched. The CDR3 is 17 amino acids. Germline V gene sequence: CDR1 SNHLY, CDR2 FYNNEI. This CDR3 is CASSALAELASTDTQYF. The CDR3 bases are TGTGCCAGCAGTGCGCTAGCGGAGCTTGCTAGCACAGATACGCAGTATTTT.

This chain joins TRBV27 and TRBJ2-7; TRBD1 is a possible D gene (6 bases). Per germline, CDR1 MNHEY and CDR2 SMNVEV (reference sequence). Between the trimmed V and J ends, which lost 5 bases and 1 base, there was a span of 12 bases. There are 14 residues in the CDR3. CDR3 nucleotides: TGTGCCAGCAGTCCGATAACAGGGTCCTACGAGCAGTACTTC. Translation: CASSPITGSYEQYF.

The chain carries TRBV10-2 and TRBJ2-7; TRBD2 matches at 9 bases. V shed 0 bases and J 5 bases; nucleotides not matched to a gene: 2. The length of the CDR3 is 14 residues. Per germline, CDR1 WSHSY and CDR2 SAAADI. The CDR3 DNA reads TGCGCCAGCAGTGAGTCGCGGGGGGGGCACGAGCAGTACTTC. It yields the protein CASSESRGGHEQYF.

With respect to this clone: At the DNA level, this CDR3 is encoded by other sequences in the same sample as well. The rearrangement links TRBV18 to TRBJ2-1; maybe TRBD2 (6 bases). V was pared by 2 bases and J by 0 bases, with 8 bases between. This CDR3 has 15 amino acids. From germline, CDR1 is KGHSH and CDR2 LQKENI. The CDR3 sequence: CASSPGRSSYNEQFF. CDR3 nucleotides: TGTGCCAGCTCACCAGGGAGGAGCTCCTACAATGAGCAGTTCTTC.

V usage is TRBV30 and J usage is TRBJ2-1, with TRBD2 matching over 9 bases. The CDR3 totals 12 residues. Germline V CDR1 and CDR2: GTSNPN, SVGIG (reference sequence). Trimming removed 4 bases from V and 7 bases from J; junction bases left unmatched: 2. This CDR3 reads CAWMLAGNEQFF. The CDR3 region has the DNA TGTGCCTGGATGCTAGCGGGGAATGAGCAGTTCTTC. Full variable domain (remainder filled in from reference TRBV30 and TRBJ2-1): SQTIHQWPATLVQPVGSPLSLECTVEGTSNPNLYWYRQAAGRGLQLLFYSVGIGQISSEVPQNLSASRPQDRQFILSSKKLLLSDSGFYLCAWMLAGNEQFFGPGTRLTVL.